Listed below are T cell receptor beta chains from one sample, sequenced in a study of shared clonotypes between healthy human individuals. Sequenced by immunoSEQ multiplex PCR; TCRdb stores in-frame clones only, minus some. The sample has about 2.1 million clones; approximately 92% are singletons. Sequenced: naive CD8+ T cells from PBMCs. The receptor set was obtained from a man in his late teens or twenties in good health. Some clones in this sample may be carry-over from other donors' samples. The CDR3 runs from the conserved cysteine through the conserved F or W. A D gene is named only where the DNA matches it firmly. Rows may omit the clone size; those that give it use once, few, many or a size class.

length	V	size	D	J	DNA	CDR3
15	TRBV7-9	-	-	TRBJ1-4	TGTGCCAGCAGCACATACGGTCCCAAGGGTGAAAAACTGTTTTTT	CASSTYGPKGEKLFF
17	TRBV5-1	-	TRBD2	TRBJ2-1	TGCGCCAGCAGCTCTCCGACTAGCGGACTCTCCTACAATGAGCAGTTCTTC	CASSSPTSGLSYNEQFF
13	TRBV27	-	-	TRBJ2-7	TGTGCCATCGCCCTTGGACAGTCCTACGAGCAGTACTTC	CAIALGQSYEQYF
15	TRBV6-5	-	-	TRBJ1-2	TGTGCCAGCACCCCCGTGGTAGGAGGCTACTATGGCTACACCTTC	CASTPVVGGYYGYTF
16	TRBV18	-	TRBD1	TRBJ2-7	TGTGCCAGCTCAGCCTCGACAGGGATACTAGCCTACGAGCAGTACTTC	CASSASTGILAYEQYF
14	TRBV9	-	TRBD1	TRBJ1-4	TGTGCCAGCAGTGCGAGACAGGGGGATGAAAAACTGTTTTTT	CASSARQGDEKLFF
15	TRBV11-2	-	TRBD1	TRBJ2-7	TGTGCCAGCAGCTCAAGGGACAGGGACTCCTACGAGCAGTACTTC	CASSSRDRDSYEQYF
15	TRBV27	few	-	TRBJ1-5	TGTGCCAGCACCCCTTCTGGGCCGGTGAATCAGCCCCAGCATTTT	CASTPSGPVNQPQHF
17	TRBV6-1	-	TRBD2	TRBJ2-5	TGTGCCAGCAGTGAAATAAAAGCGGGAGGACGACAAGAGACCCAGTACTTC	CASSEIKAGGRQETQYF
16	TRBV7-9	-	TRBD2	TRBJ2-7	TGTGCCAGCAGCCCAATGGGGGGGTTTCCGCAATACGAGCAGTACTTC	CASSPMGGFPQYEQYF
15	TRBV19	-	-	TRBJ1-5	TGTGCCAGTAGTATAGTCCTAGAGGGCAATCAGCCCCAGCATTTT	CASSIVLEGNQPQHF
15	TRBV7-9	-	TRBD2	TRBJ2-7	TGTGCCAGCAGCCACCCCGGACTAGAGTCCTACGAGCAGTACTTC	CASSHPGLESYEQYF
13	TRBV15	-	-	TRBJ2-1	TGTGCCACCAGCGGGGGTCTGAACAATGAGCAGTTCTTC	CATSGGLNNEQFF
17	TRBV7-2	once	-	TRBJ2-2	TGTGCCAGCAGCCCAGGGGTCGTAGCGCAGAACACCGGGGAGCTGTTTTTT	CASSPGVVAQNTGELFF
15	TRBV7-2	-	TRBD2	TRBJ2-7	TGTGCCAGCAGCTTTGGACTAGCGGGAACCTACGAGCAGTACTTC	CASSFGLAGTYEQYF
10	TRBV9	-	-	TRBJ2-1	TGTGCCAGCGTAGAACCTCCGAAGTTCTTC	CASVEPPKFF
16	TRBV5-4	once	TRBD2	TRBJ2-5	TGTGCCAGCAGCTTTGCGAACGGGAGGCACCAAGAGACCCAGTACTTC	CASSFANGRHQETQYF
15	TRBV27	-	-	TRBJ1-2	TGTGCCAGCTCAAGGATCGGGGGCGAGAACTATGGCTACACCTTC	CASSRIGGENYGYTF
15	TRBV10-1	once	TRBD1	TRBJ2-7	TGCGCCAGCAGTGAGTCGGGGGACAGGCTCTACGAGCAGTACTTC	CASSESGDRLYEQYF
14	TRBV6-5	-	-	TRBJ2-7	TGTGCCAGCAGCCTCCGGGACACCTCCTACGAGCAGTACTTC	CASSLRDTSYEQYF
16	TRBV19	-	-	TRBJ2-7	TGTGCCAGTAGCACGAACCGGGACACAGGCTCCTACGAGCAGTACTTC	CASSTNRDTGSYEQYF
19	TRBV4-3	once	-	TRBJ2-3	TGCGCCAGCAGCCCAGAGGGGGGGGTCGGGAGTCATAGCACAGATACGCAGTATTTT	CASSPEGGVGSHSTDTQYF
16	TRBV5-1	-	TRBD2	TRBJ2-5	TGCGCCAGCAGCTTGGGTACGGGAGGGATAGGAGAGACCCAGTACTTC	CASSLGTGGIGETQYF
12	TRBV5-5	-	-	TRBJ2-2	TGTGCCAGCCGGGGGAACACCGGGGAGCTGTTTTTT	CASRGNTGELFF
15	TRBV5-1	-	TRBD1	TRBJ1-6	TGCGCCAGCAGCTCCGGACAGGGGGATCGATCACCCCTCCACTTT	CASSSGQGDRSPLHF
15	TRBV27	-	TRBD2	TRBJ2-1	TGTGCCAGCAGTTCAGGACTAGCGGGAAACAATGAGCAGTTCTTC	CASSSGLAGNNEQFF
14	TRBV19	-	-	TRBJ2-7	TGTGCCAGTAGTATAGATCGGGGCTCCTACGAGCAGTACTTC	CASSIDRGSYEQYF
17	TRBV19	-	TRBD2	TRBJ2-1	TGTGCCAGTAGTATCGGTCTAGCGGCCGTGGCCTACAATGAGCAGTTCTTC	CASSIGLAAVAYNEQFF
12	TRBV11-2	-	TRBD1	TRBJ1-4	TGTGCCAGCAGCAGGGGGCTTGAAAAACTGTTTTTT	CASSRGLEKLFF
14	TRBV27	-	-	TRBJ2-3	TGTGCCAGCAGGTCCCGGGGCAGCACAGATACGCAGTATTTT	CASRSRGSTDTQYF
15	TRBV28	-	-	TRBJ2-1	TGTGCCAGCAGTAAACGGGCAGGGGCCAAGAATGAGCAGTTCTTC	CASSKRAGAKNEQFF
15	TRBV19	-	-	TRBJ1-5	TGTGCCAGTAGTATGGGGAGAGGGTCAGGGCAGCCCCAGCATTTT	CASSMGRGSGQPQHF
17	TRBV11-1	-	TRBD1	TRBJ1-1	TGTGCCAGCAGCTGCCCCGGGACAGGGGCTTCGGTTTGTGAAGCTTTCTTT	CASSCPGTGASVCEAFF
16	TRBV7-9	-	-	TRBJ2-1	TGTGCCAGCAGCTTAGTCCCAACAGGGGGAGGGTATGAGCAGTTCTTC	CASSLVPTGGGYEQFF
14	TRBV11-2	-	-	TRBJ2-7	TGTGCCAGCAGCTTAAGCCGACAGGACTTTGAGCAGTACTTC	CASSLSRQDFEQYF
16	TRBV30	-	-	TRBJ1-2	TGTGCCTGGAGAGAACACCCGACAGAGACTCACTATGGCTACACCTTC	CAWREHPTETHYGYTF
16	TRBV5-1	-	-	TRBJ2-1	TGCGCCAGCAGCTCTAACCGGCTCAGCTCCTACAATGAGCAGTTCTTC	CASSSNRLSSYNEQFF
14	TRBV27	-	-	TRBJ1-5	TGTGCCAGCAGTTTTCGATATAGGGAGCAGCCCCAGCATTTT	CASSFRYREQPQHF
15	TRBV7-9	-	-	TRBJ2-3	TGTGCCAGCAGCCCCTTTAAGGGGGGCACAGATACGCAGTATTTT	CASSPFKGGTDTQYF
13	TRBV6-4	-	-	TRBJ2-2	TGTGCCAGCTGGGACCAGAACACCGGGGAGCTGTTTTTT	CASWDQNTGELFF
13	TRBV14	-	TRBD1	TRBJ2-7	TGTGCCAGCAGCCTTGGGACAGGGAGCGAGCAGTACTTC	CASSLGTGSEQYF
14	TRBV7-9	-	-	TRBJ2-1	TGTGCCAGCAGCTTCGGGGCAGGGATCAATGAGCAGTTCTTC	CASSFGAGINEQFF
15	TRBV4-3	-	-	TRBJ2-7	TGCGCCAGCAGCGAAGCCAGGACAGCGTCCTACGAGCAGTACTTC	CASSEARTASYEQYF
15	TRBV5-1	-	-	TRBJ2-2	TGCGCCAGCAGCTTGGCGTCTAGCGCTCCCGGGGAGCTGTTTTTT	CASSLASSAPGELFF
14	TRBV6-5	-	TRBD2	TRBJ2-1	TGTGCCAGCAGTCCCCAGGCGGGAGGTAATGAGCAGTTCTTC	CASSPQAGGNEQFF
14	TRBV9	-	-	TRBJ2-1	TGTGCCAGCAGCGTGGGTTTAAGTTCCGCTGAGCAGTTCTTC	CASSVGLSSAEQFF